The rows below give T cell receptor beta chains drawn from one sample of a study of cytomegalovirus exposure and HLA in healthy donors. Generated by immunoSEQ multiplex PCR, the TCRdb table keeps only in-frame clones and is missing some. The repertoire holds 190,000 or so clones, over 75% seen once, with 10% in the top ten. Sequencing was done on a sample of PBMCs. The receptors originated from a woman aged 45 to 65 in good health and CMV-seropositive. Both conserved end residues are part of each CDR3. The D gene is left open where the match is weak. Clone size is not always given. Where it is, it says once, few, many or a class for expanded clones.

v_gene	abundance	j_gene	d_gene	CDR3aa	CDR3nt
TRBV27	.	TRBJ2-1	TRBD2	CASSLRLAGNYNEQFF	TGTGCCAGCAGTCTAAGACTAGCGGGAAACTACAATGAGCAGTTCTTC
TRBV18	.	TRBJ2-5	.	CASSRGHQQETQYF	TGTGCCAGCTCAAGAGGACACCAGCAGGAGACCCAGTACTTC
TRBV9	.	TRBJ2-1	TRBD2	CASSVAMGRGALSYNEQFF	TGTGCCAGCAGCGTAGCTATGGGGCGGGGGGCCCTCTCCTACAATGAGCAGTTCTTC
TRBV4-3	few	TRBJ1-4	TRBD1	CASSRQGREKLFF	TGCGCCAGCAGCCGACAGGGTCGAGAAAAACTGTTTTTT
TRBV25-1	.	TRBJ1-1	TRBD1	CASSEYLDRVCVNTEAFF	TGTGCCAGCAGTGAATACCTAGACAGGGTATGCGTGAACACTGAAGCTTTCTTT
TRBV4-3	once	TRBJ1-6	.	CASSRMSGGLTYNSPLHF	TGCGCCAGCAGCCGAATGAGCGGGGGGCTCACCTATAATTCACCCCTCCACTTT
TRBV6-5	.	TRBJ1-1	.	CASSYRGSTEAFF	TGTGCCAGCAGTTACAGGGGAAGTACTGAAGCTTTCTTT
TRBV6-1	.	TRBJ2-7	.	CASSRGRAAYEQYF	TGTGCCAGCAGTAGGGGCAGGGCCGCCTACGAGCAGTACTTC
TRBV9	.	TRBJ2-1	.	CASSVRVNNEQFF	TGTGCCAGCAGCGTGAGGGTCAACAATGAGCAGTTCTTC
TRBV11-2	.	TRBJ2-3	.	CASSSTLALSTDTQYF	TGTGCCAGCAGCTCCACCCTAGCGCTTAGCACAGATACGCAGTATTTT
TRBV10-1	.	TRBJ1-1	TRBD1	CASTSGTANTEAFF	TGCGCCAGCACCTCCGGGACAGCAAACACTGAAGCTTTCTTT
TRBV28	.	TRBJ2-2	.	CASSSPPVAGELFF	TGTGCCAGCAGTTCCCCCCCGGTGGCCGGGGAGCTGTTTTTT
TRBV9	.	TRBJ1-2	.	CASSVAGDGYTF	TGTGCCAGCAGCGTCGCGGGGGATGGCTACACCTTC
TRBV29-1	.	TRBJ1-6	.	CSVALDFHPGSPLHF	TGCAGCGTTGCCTTGGACTTTCATCCCGGTTCACCCCTCCACTTT
TRBV4-1	few	TRBJ1-1	.	CASSQDPTGEAFF	TGCGCCAGCAGCCAAGATCCCACAGGTGAAGCTTTCTTT
TRBV9	.	TRBJ1-6	TRBD1	CASSARGQGVNSPLHF	TGTGCCAGCAGCGCTAGGGGACAGGGCGTAAATTCACCCCTCCACTTT
TRBV27	.	TRBJ2-7	.	CASINRSSYEQYF	TGTGCCAGCATAAACAGGAGCTCCTACGAGCAGTACTTC
TRBV5-1	.	TRBJ1-4	.	CASSLVQGTNEKLFF	TGCGCCAGCAGCTTGGTGCAGGGAACTAATGAAAAACTGTTTTTT
TRBV9	few	TRBJ1-1	TRBD1	CASSVEGATEAFF	TGTGCCAGCAGCGTAGAGGGGGCCACTGAAGCTTTCTTT
TRBV4-3	.	TRBJ1-1	.	CASSQGSGALNTEAFF	TGCGCCAGCAGCCAAGGATCAGGGGCTTTGAACACTGAAGCTTTCTTT
TRBV6-5	.	TRBJ2-5	TRBD2	CASRSGGTQETQYF	TGTGCCAGCAGGAGCGGGGGGACCCAAGAGACCCAGTACTTC
TRBV30	.	TRBJ1-1	.	CAWTRDMNTEAFF	TGTGCCTGGACACGCGACATGAACACTGAAGCTTTCTTT
TRBV18	few	TRBJ2-7	TRBD1	CASSPKGQGYEQYF	TGTGCCAGCTCACCGAAGGGACAGGGTTACGAGCAGTACTTC
TRBV6-1	.	TRBJ2-5	.	CASSEAIRRVRAETQYF	TGTGCCAGCAGTGAAGCGATCCGTAGGGTGAGGGCAGAGACCCAGTACTTC
TRBV5-1	.	TRBJ1-5	.	CASSLGAAQPQHF	TGCGCCAGCAGCTTGGGGGCAGCTCAGCCCCAGCATTTT
TRBV2	few	TRBJ1-6	TRBD1	CASMGQGLSPLHF	TGTGCCAGCATGGGACAGGGGTTGTCACCCCTCCACTTT
TRBV7-9	many	TRBJ1-5	TRBD1	CASSLGSGTGSNQPQHF	TGTGCCAGCAGCTTGGGGTCCGGGACAGGGAGTAATCAGCCCCAGCATTTT
TRBV25-1	.	TRBJ2-2	.	CASSEGWYGTGELFF	TGTGCCAGCAGTGAAGGTTGGTACGGTACCGGGGAGCTGTTTTTT